A single sample is the source of the 13 T cell receptor beta chains below, sequenced in a study of shared clonotypes between healthy human individuals. Sequencing was performed with immunoSEQ multiplex PCR; in TCRdb, only in-frame clones are kept and a portion is missing. The table shows 500,000 to 700,000 clones, with approximately 95% occurring only once. The naive CD8 subset, CD45RO-negative cells positively selected for CCR7, excluded terminally differentiated effector memory CD45RA+ cells. Specimen: naive CD8+ T cells sorted from blood. These receptors came from a woman aged 30 to 39 in good health.

CDR3 sequence (DNA): TGTGCCAGCAGCTCTAGCGGGAGGGCCGGTTTGCAGTACTTC. Amino acid sequence: CASSSSGRAGLQYF. The rearrangement uses TRBV5-4 and TRBJ2-7, with 12 bases matching TRBD2. This CDR3 contains 14 residues. Germline V CDR1 and CDR2: SGHNT, YYREEE (reference sequence). Losses at the gene ends were 3 bases for V and 9 bases for J; bases not matched to a gene: 7.

The V gene is TRBV28, the J gene TRBJ2-5, with 7 bases lining up with TRBD1. J gave up 5 bases and V 3 bases, and 12 bases lay outside the gene matches. In germline, CDR1 is MDHEN, CDR2 SYDVKM. The CDR3 spans 16 residues. CDR3 sequence: CASSFFVRGLMETQYF. The CDR3, as DNA: TGTGCCAGCAGTTTCTTTGTCAGGGGGTTGATGGAGACCCAGTACTTC.

This clone was recorded only once. The V gene is TRBV2, the J gene TRBJ2-1; no reliable D call. Germline CDR1 is SNHLY and CDR2 is FYNNEI. The CDR3 covers 10 residues. Trimming stripped 3 bases from V and 15 bases from J, with 9 bases between. The CDR3 DNA follows: TGTGCCAGCAGTGATAATCAACGGTTCTTC. Translating it yields CASSDNQRFF.

This clone showed up just once. The rearrangement uses TRBV15 and TRBJ2-7; 7 bases match TRBD2. The CDR3 runs 18 residues. V gave up 1 base and J gave up 0 bases; unmatched junction bases: 12. Germline CDR1 LNHNV, CDR2 YYDKDF (reference sequence). This CDR3 is CATSRGWGGPGPSYEQYF. CDR3 bases: TGTGCCACCAGCAGAGGATGGGGAGGGCCAGGGCCCTCCTACGAGCAGTACTTC.

This chain joins TRBV5-8 and TRBJ1-5; D is uncertain. The CDR3 consists of 15 residues. V was pared by 0 bases and J by 1 base, with 8 bases between. CDR1 SGHTS and CDR2 YDEGEE come from the germline V gene. The CDR3 reads CASSLVGGSNQPQHF. DNA of the CDR3: TGTGCCAGCAGCTTGGTAGGTGGAAGCAATCAGCCCCAGCATTTT.

V is TRBV7-6 and J is TRBJ2-5; D not resolved. Germline V gene sequence: CDR1 SGHVS, CDR2 FNYEAQ. This CDR3 is built from 14 residues. Trimming cost V 4 bases and J 1 base, with 10 bases left between them. The CDR3 DNA reads as TGTGCCAGCAGCTCCGGACGGATCCAAGAGACCCAGTACTTC. Its protein is CASSSGRIQETQYF.

The chain uses TRBV2 and TRBJ1-1, with 7 bases aligning to TRBD1. Germline V gene data show CDR1 as SNHLY and CDR2 as FYNNEI. The CDR3 has 14 amino acids. V was pared by 6 bases and J by 7 bases, with 11 bases of the junction left unmatched. The CDR3 coding sequence is TGTGCCAGCAGAGTCGGACAGGTTGGTGGTGAAGCTTTCTTT. Amino acids: CASRVGQVGGEAFF.

This rearrangement joins TRBV27 to TRBJ2-7; D is tentatively TRBD1 or TRBD2 (5 bases each). Deletions cut 0 bases from V and 3 bases from J, with 15 bases between. CDR1 MNHEY and CDR2 SMNVEV come from the germline V gene (reference sequence). The CDR3 loop spans 16 amino acids. The CDR3 loop is CASSLSPGAANYEQYF. CDR3 nucleotide sequence: TGTGCCAGCAGTTTATCGCCCGGGGCAGCAAACTACGAGCAGTACTTC.

The V gene is TRBV27, the J gene TRBJ1-1; TRBD1 might be the D (6 bases). This CDR3 is 15 amino acids long. Germline loops: CDR1 MNHEY, CDR2 SMNVEV (reference sequence). Trimming left V 1 base short and J 3 bases short, with 12 bases between. The CDR3 sequence is CASSLFWGRDTEAFF. The CDR3 nucleotides are TGTGCCAGCAGTTTATTTTGGGGGCGGGACACTGAAGCTTTCTTT.

The rearrangement joins TRBV28 to TRBJ2-5; no reliable D call. V lost 5 bases and J 4 bases, leaving 14 bases between the germline ends. The CDR3 spans 14 residues. The germline V gene encodes CDR1 MDHEN and CDR2 SYDVKM. The CDR3 DNA follows: TGTGCCAGCAGTCCGACTTTGGGGTCAGAGACCCAGTACTTC. Amino acids: CASSPTLGSETQYF.

This sequence joins TRBV19 and TRBJ2-1; D is perhaps TRBD1 (6 bases). This CDR3 comprises 14 residues. The ends were cut back, 8 bases at V and 0 bases at J, with 11 bases in the middle. CDR1 and CDR2 (germline): LNHDA, SQIVND (reference sequence). The DNA of the CDR3 is TGTGCCAGTCAGGGGTCAAACTCCTACAATGAGCAGTTCTTC. As protein: CASQGSNSYNEQFF.

The rearrangement links TRBV11-2 to TRBJ2-1; D gene ambiguous. Germline V gives CDR1 SGHAT, CDR2 FQNNGV. The CDR3 runs 16 residues. V dropped 5 bases and J dropped 0 bases, with 14 bases sitting between them. This CDR3 reads CASSTDLDISYNEQFF. In nucleotides, the CDR3 is TGTGCCAGCAGCACCGACTTGGATATCTCCTACAATGAGCAGTTCTTC.

The chain uses TRBV27 and TRBJ1-4; 7 positions match TRBD1. Germline CDR1 and CDR2: MNHEY and SMNVEV (reference sequence). V lost 5 bases and J lost 11; bases outside the gene matches: 11. The CDR3 is made up of 14 amino acids. The CDR3 sequence: CASSPLSDRAKLFF. The DNA for the CDR3 is TGTGCCAGCAGTCCGCTCTCCGACAGGGCCAAACTGTTTTTT.